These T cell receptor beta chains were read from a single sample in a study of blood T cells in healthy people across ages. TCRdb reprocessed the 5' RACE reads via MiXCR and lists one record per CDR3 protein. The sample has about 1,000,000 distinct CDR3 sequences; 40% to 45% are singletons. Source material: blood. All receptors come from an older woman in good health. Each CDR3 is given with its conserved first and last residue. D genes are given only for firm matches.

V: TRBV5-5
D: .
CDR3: CASNSEAIYNEQYF

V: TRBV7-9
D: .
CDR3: CASSHPAGAGYEQYF

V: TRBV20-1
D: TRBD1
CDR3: CSARGDSSPNEQFF

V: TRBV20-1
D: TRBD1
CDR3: CSARVRDSPYEQYF

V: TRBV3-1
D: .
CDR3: CASSQAQGTTEAFF

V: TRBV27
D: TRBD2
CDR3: CASSPGLAGVGEQFF

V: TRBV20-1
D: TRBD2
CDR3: CSAGLAGGGGELFF

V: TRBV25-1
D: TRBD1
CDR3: CASSVTGLYEQYF

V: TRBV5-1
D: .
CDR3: CASSLQGQAGNEQFF

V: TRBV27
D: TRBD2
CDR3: CASSPRSSGRPYTDTQYF

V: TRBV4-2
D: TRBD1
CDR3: CASSQVGQRNTEAFF

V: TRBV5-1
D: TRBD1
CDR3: CASSFLTGYSDTQYF

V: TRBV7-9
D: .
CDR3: CASSSPMTQETQYF

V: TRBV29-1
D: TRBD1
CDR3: CSVDWTGGEKLFF

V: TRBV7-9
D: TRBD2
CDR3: CASSRTSGTETQYF

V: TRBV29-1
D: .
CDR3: CSVLGQLYQETQYF

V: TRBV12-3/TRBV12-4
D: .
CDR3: CASSPPGWDQETQYF

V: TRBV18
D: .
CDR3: CASSQRGAALDGYTF

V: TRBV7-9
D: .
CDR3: CASSLGGNSPLHF

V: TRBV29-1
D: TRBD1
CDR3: CSVEAGTGTGYTF

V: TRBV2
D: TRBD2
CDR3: CASIRGDSYEQYF

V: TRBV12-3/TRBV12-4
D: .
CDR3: CASSPQAGGNEKLFF

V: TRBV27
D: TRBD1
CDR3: CASSSWTGSESPLHF

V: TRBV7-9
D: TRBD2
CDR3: CASSLTSGRNNEQFF

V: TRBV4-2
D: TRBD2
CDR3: CASSPGGGTSGSYEQYF

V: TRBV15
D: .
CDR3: CATSREPLETQYF

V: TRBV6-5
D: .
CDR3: CASSYSRSDTSEQYF

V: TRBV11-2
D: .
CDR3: CASSPQTVGDTQYF

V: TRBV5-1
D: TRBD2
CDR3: CASNLGDASGSYEQYF

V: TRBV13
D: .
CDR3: CASSSRQHTDTQYF

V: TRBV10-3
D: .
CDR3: CAISDPRGTQYF

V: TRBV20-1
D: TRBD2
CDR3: CSAQFFGLAGGRDTQYF

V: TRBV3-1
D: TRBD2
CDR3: CASSHRLAGGMETQFF

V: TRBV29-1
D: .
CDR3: CSVDGRSGSEAFF

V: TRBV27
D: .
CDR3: CASSLSPGMESPLHF

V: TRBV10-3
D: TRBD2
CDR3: CAITSRGGDEQFF

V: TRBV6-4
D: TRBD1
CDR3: CASSDSAGQGKSEAFF

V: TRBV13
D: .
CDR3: CASSPVGWRSTDTQYF

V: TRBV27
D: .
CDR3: CASRGPSLNEKLFF